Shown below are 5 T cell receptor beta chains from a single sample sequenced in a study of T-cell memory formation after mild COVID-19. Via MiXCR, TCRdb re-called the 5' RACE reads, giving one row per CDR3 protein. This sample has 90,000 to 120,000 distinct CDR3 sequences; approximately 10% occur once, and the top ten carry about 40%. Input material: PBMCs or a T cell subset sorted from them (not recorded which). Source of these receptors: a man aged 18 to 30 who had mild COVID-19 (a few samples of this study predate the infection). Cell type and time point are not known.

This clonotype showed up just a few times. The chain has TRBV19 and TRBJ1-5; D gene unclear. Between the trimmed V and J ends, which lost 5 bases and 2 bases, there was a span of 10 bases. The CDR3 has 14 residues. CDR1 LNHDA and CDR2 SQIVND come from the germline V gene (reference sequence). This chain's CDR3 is CASSPSGGNQPQHF. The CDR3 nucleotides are TGTGCCAGTAGTCCATCTGGGGGCAATCAGCCCCAGCATTTT. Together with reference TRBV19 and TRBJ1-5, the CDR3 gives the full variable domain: DGGITQSPKYLFRKEGQNVTLSCEQNLNHDAMYWYRQDPGQGLRLIYYSQIVNDFQKGDIAEGYSVSREKKESFPLTVTSAQKNPTAFYLCASSPSGGNQPQHFGDGTRLSIL.

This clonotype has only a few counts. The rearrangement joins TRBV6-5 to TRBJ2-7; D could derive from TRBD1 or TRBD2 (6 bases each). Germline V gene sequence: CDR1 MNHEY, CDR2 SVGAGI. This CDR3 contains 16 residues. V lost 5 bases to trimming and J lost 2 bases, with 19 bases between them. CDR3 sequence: CASSPLGGGLPYEQYF. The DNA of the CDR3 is TGTGCCAGCAGTCCCTTAGGAGGGGGTTTGCCCTACGAGCAGTACTTC.

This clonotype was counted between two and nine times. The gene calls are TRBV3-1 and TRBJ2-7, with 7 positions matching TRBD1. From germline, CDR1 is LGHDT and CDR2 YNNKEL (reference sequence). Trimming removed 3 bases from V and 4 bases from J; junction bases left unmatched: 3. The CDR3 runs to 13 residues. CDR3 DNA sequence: TGTGCCAGCAGCCACGACAGGGTTTACGAGCAGTACTTC. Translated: CASSHDRVYEQYF.

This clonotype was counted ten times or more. The CDR3 loop is CASSLPGRMNTEAFF. DNA for the CDR3: TGCGCCAGCAGCTTGCCAGGGAGGATGAACACTGAAGCTTTCTTT. V gene TRBV5-1 combines with J gene TRBJ1-1; D possibly corresponds to TRBD1 (5 bases). Between the trimmed V and J ends, which lost 1 base and 0 bases, there was a span of 10 bases. Germline CDR1 is SGHRS and CDR2 is YFSETQ. The CDR3 runs to 15 residues. The full variable domain, its missing parts supplied by reference TRBV5-1 and TRBJ1-1, is KAGVTQTPRYLIKTRGQQVTLSCSPISGHRSVSWYQQTPGQGLQFLFEYFSETQRNKGNFPGRFSGRQFSNSRSEMNVSTLELGDSALYLCASSLPGRMNTEAFFGQGTRLTVV.

The CDR3 DNA reads as TGTGCCAGCAGCTCCGGAGACATTAGGACTGATCATGAGCAGTTCTTC. Translating it yields CASSSGDIRTDHEQFF. The gene calls are TRBV7-9 and TRBJ2-1, with a possible D match to TRBD2 (5 bases). Germline values: CDR1 SEHNR, CDR2 FQNEAQ (reference sequence). Deletions cut 4 bases from V and 8 bases from J, with 21 bases between. There are 16 residues in the CDR3.